Listed here are 10 T cell receptor beta chains from one sample, sequenced in a study of CD8 T cells in ankylosing spondylitis. TCRdb independently ran MiXCR on the 5' RACE reads; one entry per CDR3 protein. In the table there are 230,000 or so distinct CDR3 sequences, 15% to 20% of which are singletons. Sequencing input: blood, either unsorted or a sorted T cell fraction (not recorded which). These receptors originate from a male donor with ankylosing spondylitis or in good health (not recorded which).

CDR3 sequence: CASSQDLSLRGGEEETQYF. The CDR3 region has the DNA TGTGCCAGCAGCCAAGATCTGAGTCTCCGCGGGGGAGAGGAAGAGACCCAGTACTTC. This chain uses TRBV14 with TRBJ2-5; 7 positions agree with TRBD2. The CDR3 spans 19 residues. Germline V gene sequence: CDR1 SGHDN, CDR2 FVKESK. J lost 3 bases, V lost 0 bases, and 16 bases had no gene match.

This clonotype occurred many times. This chain links TRBV7-8 with TRBJ1-1; possible D gene TRBD1, 6 bases. This CDR3 spans 14 amino acids. V dropped 5 bases and J dropped 0 bases, with 10 bases sitting between them. Germline loops: CDR1 SGHVS, CDR2 FQNEAQ. The CDR3 loop reads CASSDTGLNTEAFF. Written as DNA, the CDR3 is TGTGCCAGCAGCGACACAGGGCTGAACACTGAAGCTTTCTTT. Combining the CDR3 with reference TRBV7-8 and TRBJ1-1 gives the whole variable domain GAGVSQSPRYKVAKRGQDVALRCDPISGHVSLFWYQQALGQGPEFLTYFQNEAQLDKSGLPSDRFFAERPEGSVSTLKIQRTQQEDSAVYLCASSDTGLNTEAFFGQGTRLTVV.

The chain uses TRBV27 and TRBJ1-5, with TRBD1 matching 9 bases. CDR3 length equals 14 residues. V lost 6 bases, J lost 5 bases, and 5 bases stayed unmatched. Germline values: CDR1 MNHEY, CDR2 SMNVEV (reference sequence). The CDR3 DNA follows: TGTGCCAGCAGGCCCGGGACAGGGCATCAGCCCCAGCATTTT. This translates into CASRPGTGHQPQHF.

J is TRBJ2-2 and V is TRBV4-2, with 8 positions matching TRBD1. Trimming cost V 0 bases and J 1 base; bases outside gene matches: 7. The CDR3 totals 18 residues. Per the germline V gene, CDR1 is LGHNA and CDR2 is YNFKEQ. The DNA for the CDR3 is TGTGCCAGCAGCCAAGATCCCCCCGGGACAGGGAACACCGGGGAGCTGTTTTTT. This translates into CASSQDPPGTGNTGELFF.

This clonotype was recorded once. The chain has TRBV5-5 and TRBJ2-5; D may be TRBD2 (6 bases). Per the germline V gene, CDR1 is SGHKS and CDR2 is YYEKEE (reference sequence). Trimming took 5 bases from V and 2 from J, leaving 25 bases between them. This CDR3 comprises 18 residues. In DNA form, the CDR3 reads TGTGCCAGCAGTCCTACCCTCACGGGGGACCAACGACAAGAGACCCAGTACTTC. This gives the protein CASSPTLTGDQRQETQYF.

The J gene is TRBJ2-2, the V gene TRBV10-2, with TRBD2 as a possible D gene (5 bases). Trimming pared 6 bases from V and 4 bases from J, leaving 12 bases between. Looked up from germline, CDR1 is WSHSY and CDR2 is SAAADI. The length of the CDR3 is 14 residues. The CDR3: CASSATRTTGELFF. Here the CDR3 DNA reads TGCGCCAGCAGCGCAACTAGAACCACCGGGGAGCTGTTTTTT.

The chain employs TRBV29-1 and TRBJ2-5; 9 nucleotides line up with TRBD1. The J segment lost 6 bases and the V segment lost 3 bases, leaving 8 bases of the junction unmatched. The CDR3 runs to 14 residues. In germline, CDR1 is SQVTM, CDR2 ANQGSEA. In DNA, the CDR3 is TGCAGCGTTGACGAGGGGACAGGGCTTCAGACCCAGTACTTC. The encoded protein is CSVDEGTGLQTQYF.

This sequence joins TRBV6-5 and TRBJ2-2; D unresolved. V was clipped by 2 bases and J by 7 bases, with 5 bases between them. Germline CDR1 and CDR2: MNHEY and SVGAGI. The length of the CDR3 is 12 residues. CDR3 residues: CASSYGHGELFF. The DNA of the CDR3 is TGTGCCAGCAGTTACGGCCACGGGGAGCTGTTTTTT.

There are a few counts of this clonotype. The chain joins TRBV20-1 to TRBJ2-1, with 12 bases identical to TRBD2. This CDR3 region has 18 residues. Germline CDR1 DFQATT, CDR2 SNEGSKA (reference sequence). Trimming at V came to 1 base and at J to 4 bases, leaving 11 bases not matched to a gene. The CDR3 region is CSARGAPSGRASYNEQFF. CDR3 bases: TGCAGTGCTAGAGGAGCACCTAGCGGGAGGGCCTCTTACAATGAGCAGTTCTTC.

This clonotype turned up a few times. The chain carries TRBV20-1 and TRBJ2-1, with D tentatively TRBD1 or TRBD2 (5 bases each). V was shortened by 3 bases and J by 3 bases, with 15 bases between the two germline ends. Germline V gene data show CDR1 as DFQATT and CDR2 as SNEGSKA (reference sequence). This CDR3 has 15 amino acids. CDR3 in amino acids: CSAREEGTIYNEQFF. CDR3 nucleotides: TGCAGTGCTAGGGAGGAAGGGACCATCTACAATGAGCAGTTCTTC.